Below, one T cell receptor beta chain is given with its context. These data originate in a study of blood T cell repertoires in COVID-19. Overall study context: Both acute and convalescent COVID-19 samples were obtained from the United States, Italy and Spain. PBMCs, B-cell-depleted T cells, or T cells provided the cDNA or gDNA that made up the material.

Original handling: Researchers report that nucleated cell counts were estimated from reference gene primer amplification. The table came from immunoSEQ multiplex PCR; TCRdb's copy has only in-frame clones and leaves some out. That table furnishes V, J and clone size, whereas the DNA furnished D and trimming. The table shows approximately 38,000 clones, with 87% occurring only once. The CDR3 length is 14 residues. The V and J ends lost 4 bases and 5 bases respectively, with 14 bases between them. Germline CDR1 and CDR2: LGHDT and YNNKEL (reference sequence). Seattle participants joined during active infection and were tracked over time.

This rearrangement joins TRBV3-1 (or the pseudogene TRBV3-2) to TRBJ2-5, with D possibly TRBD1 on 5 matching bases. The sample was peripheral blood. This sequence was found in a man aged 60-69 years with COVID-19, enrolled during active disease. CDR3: CASSPRRGRETQYF. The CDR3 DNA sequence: TGTGCCAGCAGCCCACGTAGGGGCCGGGAGACCCAGTACTTC.